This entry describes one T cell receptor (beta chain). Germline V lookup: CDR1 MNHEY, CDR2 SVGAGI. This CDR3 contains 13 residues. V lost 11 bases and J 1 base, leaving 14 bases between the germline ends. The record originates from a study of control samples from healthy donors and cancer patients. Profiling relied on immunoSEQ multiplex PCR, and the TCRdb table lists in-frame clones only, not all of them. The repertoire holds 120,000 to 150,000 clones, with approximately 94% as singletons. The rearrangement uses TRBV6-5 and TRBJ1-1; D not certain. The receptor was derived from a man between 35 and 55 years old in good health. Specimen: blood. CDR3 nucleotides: TGTGCCGGCGGTCTCAGCCAGAACACTGAAGCTTTCTTT. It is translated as CAGGLSQNTEAFF.